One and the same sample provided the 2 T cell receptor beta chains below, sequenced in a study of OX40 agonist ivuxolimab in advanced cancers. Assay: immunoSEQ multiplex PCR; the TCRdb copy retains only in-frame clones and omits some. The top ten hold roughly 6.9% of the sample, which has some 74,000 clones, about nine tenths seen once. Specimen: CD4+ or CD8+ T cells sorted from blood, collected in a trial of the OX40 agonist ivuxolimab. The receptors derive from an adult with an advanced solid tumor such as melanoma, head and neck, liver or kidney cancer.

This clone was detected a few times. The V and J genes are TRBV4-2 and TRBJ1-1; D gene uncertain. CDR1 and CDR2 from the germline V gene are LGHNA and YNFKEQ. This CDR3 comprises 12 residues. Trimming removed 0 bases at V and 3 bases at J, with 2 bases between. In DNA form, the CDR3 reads TGTGCCAGCAGCCAAGAAGACACTGAAGCTTTCTTT. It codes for CASSQEDTEAFF.

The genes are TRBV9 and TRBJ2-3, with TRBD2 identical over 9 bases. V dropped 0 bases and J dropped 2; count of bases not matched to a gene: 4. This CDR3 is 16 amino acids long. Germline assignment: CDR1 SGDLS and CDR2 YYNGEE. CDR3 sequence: CASSVVAGGITDTQYF. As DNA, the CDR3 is TGTGCCAGCAGCGTAGTGGCGGGAGGGATCACAGATACGCAGTATTTT.